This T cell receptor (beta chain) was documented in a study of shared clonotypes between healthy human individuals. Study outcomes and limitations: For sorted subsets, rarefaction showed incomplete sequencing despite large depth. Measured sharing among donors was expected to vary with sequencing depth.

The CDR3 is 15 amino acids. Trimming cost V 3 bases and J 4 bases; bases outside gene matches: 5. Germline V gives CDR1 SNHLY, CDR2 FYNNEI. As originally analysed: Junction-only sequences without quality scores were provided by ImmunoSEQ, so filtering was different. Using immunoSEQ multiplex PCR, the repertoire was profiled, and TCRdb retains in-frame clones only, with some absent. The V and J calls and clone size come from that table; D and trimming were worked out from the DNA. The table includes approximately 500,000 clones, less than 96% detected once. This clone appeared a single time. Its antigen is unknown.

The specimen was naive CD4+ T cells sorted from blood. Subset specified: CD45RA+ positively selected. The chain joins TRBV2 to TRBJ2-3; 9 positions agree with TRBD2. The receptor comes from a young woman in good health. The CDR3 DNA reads TGTGCCAGCAGTGAGGTAGCGGGAGTGGCAGATACGCAGTATTTT. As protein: CASSEVAGVADTQYF. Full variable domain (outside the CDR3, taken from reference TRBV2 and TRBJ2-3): EPEVTQTPSHQVTQMGQEVILRCVPISNHLYFYWYRQILGQKVEFLVSFYNNEISEKSEIFDDQFSVERPDGSNFTLKIRSTKLEDSAMYFCASSEVAGVADTQYFGPGTRLTVL.